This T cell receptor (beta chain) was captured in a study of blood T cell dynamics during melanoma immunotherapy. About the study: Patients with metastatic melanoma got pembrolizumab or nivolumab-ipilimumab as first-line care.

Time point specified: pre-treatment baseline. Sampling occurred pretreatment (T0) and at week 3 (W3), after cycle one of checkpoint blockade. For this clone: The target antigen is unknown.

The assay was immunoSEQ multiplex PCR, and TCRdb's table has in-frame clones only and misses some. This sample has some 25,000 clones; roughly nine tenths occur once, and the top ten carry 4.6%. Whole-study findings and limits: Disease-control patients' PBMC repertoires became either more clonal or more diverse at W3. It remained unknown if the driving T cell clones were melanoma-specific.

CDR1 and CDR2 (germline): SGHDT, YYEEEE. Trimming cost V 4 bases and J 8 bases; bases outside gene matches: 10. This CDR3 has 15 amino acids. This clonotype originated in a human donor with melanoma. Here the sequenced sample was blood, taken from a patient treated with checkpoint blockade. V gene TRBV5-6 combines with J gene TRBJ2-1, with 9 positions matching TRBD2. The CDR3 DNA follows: TGTGCCAGCAGCAGTAGCGGGAGAAATGGCGATGAGCAGTTCTTC. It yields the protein CASSSSGRNGDEQFF.